The entry below gives a single TCR beta chain sequence along with its context. Data came from immunoSEQ multiplex PCR; TCRdb stores just in-frame clones and leaves some out. The data hold 150,000 to 200,000 clones, with almost 80% observed a single time. This sample is part of a study of blood T cell repertoires in COVID-19. Germline V gene data show CDR1 as MNHEY and CDR2 as SMNVEV (reference sequence). V shed 4 bases, J shed 8 bases, and the junction held 5 bases outside the gene matches. This CDR3 is 13 amino acids long. The sample consisted of peripheral blood. This rearrangement joins TRBV27 to TRBJ1-1, with 9 bases that match TRBD1. The clonotype was recovered from a man aged 60 to 75 with active or convalescent COVID-19. CDR3 residues: CASSSQGAVEAFF. In DNA form, the CDR3 reads TGTGCCAGCAGTTCACAGGGGGCGGTAGAAGCTTTCTTT.